Given below is one T cell receptor (beta chain) in context. The record originates from a study of response to subunit inactivated influenza vaccine. MiXCR, run by TCRdb on the RT-PCR reads, gives a single entry per CDR3 protein. In the table there are roughly 550,000 distinct CDR3 sequences, under 30% of which are singletons. These sequences were also reported in another study, on T cells expressing NK-cell markers. Turning to that study: cDNA encoding TCR beta was synthesized via 5'RACE template switching incorporating UMIs. Underlying the TCR beta repertoires were sorted CD3+CD56+NKG2C+, CD3+CD56+NKG2C- and CD3+CD56-NKG2C+ T cells. T cells sorted in several experiments were restricted to alpha-beta TCR T cells by an anti-gamma-delta TCR antibody. Whether the expanded NKG2C+ T cell clones recognized HCMV remained unclear.

This TCR came from a man aged 45-65 years who received an inactivated influenza vaccine. The specimen was CD4+ T cells sorted from PBMCs, collected about 11 days after vaccination.

CDR3 in amino acids: CATLGASGANVLTF. CDR3 bases: TGTGCCACCCTGGGAGCCTCTGGGGCCAACGTCCTGACTTTC. The rearrangement links TRBV6-1 to TRBJ2-6, with D possibly TRBD2 on 5 matching bases. V lost 10 bases and J 0 bases, leaving 10 bases between the germline ends. Germline lookup yields CDR1 MNHNS and CDR2 SASEGT. CDR3 length: 14 residues.